This T cell receptor beta chain was documented in a study of OX40 agonist ivuxolimab in advanced cancers. Study background: Two cutaneous melanoma patients and one hepatocellular carcinoma patient, three in all, had partial responses. Overall study findings and caveats: Doses of 0.1 to 3.0 mg/kg were accompanied by clonal expansion of CD4+ and CD8+ blood T cells by week 6. Among some nonresponders, normalized T-cell clonal expansion was also low.

This clone was found once. Its antigen is unidentified. The assay was immunoSEQ multiplex PCR, and TCRdb's table has in-frame clones only and misses some. Of 75,000 to 80,000 clones in the sample, 80% to 90% are singletons; the top ten hold less than 0.55%. The CDR3 runs 19 residues. The specimen comprised CD4+ or CD8+ T cells sorted from blood, sampled in a trial of the OX40 agonist ivuxolimab. This TCR was sampled from an adult with an advanced solid tumor such as melanoma, head and neck, liver or kidney cancer. This chain uses TRBV21-1 with TRBJ1-2; the table's D call, TRBD1, was not checked against the DNA. TRBV21-1 is labeled a pseudogene. The CDR3 DNA follows: TGTGCCAGCAGCGGCCCGGGACAGGGACTAGTTCAAAACAACTATGGCTACACCTTC. Translating gives CASSGPGQGLVQNNYGYTF.